This T cell receptor beta chain came from a study of T cell responses to AZD1222 COVID-19 vaccine. Remarks on this clone: Antigen: not known.

Sequenced by immunoSEQ multiplex PCR; TCRdb stores in-frame clones only, minus some. The profile shows 150,000 or so clones, around 91% of them singletons. Study observations and caveats: Just a handful of AZD1222 recipients tested seropositive at baseline. It was only after the peak T cell response that any repertoires were sampled.

This CDR3 region has 15 residues. V lost 5 bases, J lost 4 bases, and 4 bases stayed unmatched. CDR1 MDHEN and CDR2 SYDVKM come from the germline V gene. The source was peripheral blood, collected on day 0 of AZD1222 vaccination. This sequence was found in an adult in good health. The rearrangement links TRBV28 to TRBJ2-1, with TRBD2 matching 11 bases. The CDR3 protein is CASSLAGGTYNEQFF. CDR3 bases: TGTGCCAGCAGTCTAGCGGGAGGAACGTACAATGAGCAGTTCTTC.